The 3 T cell receptor beta chains below were found in one sample sequenced in a study of T cells in Graves' hyperthyroidism and ophthalmopathy. TCR beta CDR3 regions were amplified from RNA. Using the HTBI primer set, a first-round RT-PCR was run on the TCR CDR3. A single record per CDR3 protein comes from TCRdb applying MiXCR to the multiplex PCR reads. Seen here are fewer than 650,000 distinct CDR3 sequences, 12% to 15% observed once, and the top ten hold about 15%. Source material: blood. These receptors were collected from a woman between 40 and 55 years old with Graves' hyperthyroidism.

Many counts were recorded for this clonotype. The V gene is TRBV10-3, the J gene TRBJ2-7; the match to TRBD2 covers 8 bases. V dropped 11 bases and J dropped 1; count of bases not matched to a gene: 1. Germline assignment: CDR1 ENHRY and CDR2 SYGVKD. The CDR3 is made up of 11 amino acids. The CDR3 nucleotides read TGTGCCGGCGGGGGGTCCTACGAGCAGTACTTC. Amino acids: CAGGGSYEQYF.

J is TRBJ1-1 and V is TRBV18; 7 bases align to TRBD1. The CDR3 covers 16 residues. The germline V gene encodes CDR1 KGHSH and CDR2 LQKENI. With V trimmed by 5 bases and J by 0 bases, 9 bases remained unmatched. DNA for the CDR3: TGTGCCAGCTCAACTCCGGGACAGTTAATGAACACTGAAGCTTTCTTT. Translated: CASSTPGQLMNTEAFF.

The genes are TRBV6-5 and TRBJ2-4; 11 positions match TRBD2. CDR3 length: 15 residues. V shed 2 bases, J shed 8 bases, and the junction held 5 bases outside the gene matches. CDR1 and CDR2 from the germline V gene are MNHEY and SVGAGI. CDR3: CASSYTSGRGDIQYF. As DNA, the CDR3 is TGTGCCAGCAGTTACACTAGCGGGAGAGGGGACATTCAGTACTTC.